Listed below are T cell receptor beta chains from one sample, sequenced in a study of cytomegalovirus exposure and HLA in healthy donors. Libraries were prepared by immunoSEQ multiplex PCR; TCRdb keeps only in-frame clonotypes and omits some of them. The sample's table shows 75,000 to 80,000 clones. Sequenced sample: PBMCs. These TCRs come from a man aged 18 to 30 in good health and CMV-seropositive. Each CDR3 is given with its conserved first and last residue. A D gene is named only where the DNA matches it firmly.

CDR3 length	V gene	J gene	D gene	CDR3 protein	CDR3 DNA
16	TRBV5-4	TRBJ2-5	TRBD2	CASSLSLGLGGETQYF	TGTGCCAGCAGCTTGAGTTTGGGGTTGGGGGGGGAGACCCAGTACTTC
16	TRBV11-1	TRBJ2-5	TRBD2	CASSLALGTTQETQYF	TGTGCCAGCAGCTTAGCGCTAGGGACTACCCAAGAGACCCAGTACTTC
13	TRBV6-1	TRBJ1-2	.	CASRPTEYYGYTF	TGTGCCAGCAGACCGACGGAGTATTATGGCTACACCTTC
16	TRBV6-1	TRBJ1-1	.	CASSEVAGSGNTEAFF	TGTGCCAGCAGTGAAGTAGCCGGATCCGGGAACACTGAAGCTTTCTTT
12	TRBV19	TRBJ2-1	TRBD2	CASSMVGGVQFF	TGTGCCAGTAGTATGGTGGGGGGGGTGCAGTTCTTC
15	TRBV19	TRBJ2-2	.	CASSIYGVNTGELFF	TGTGCCAGTAGTATATATGGAGTGAACACCGGGGAGCTGTTTTTT
16	TRBV9	TRBJ2-5	TRBD2	CASSVGGGGAQETQYF	TGTGCCAGCAGCGTAGGTGGCGGGGGGGCTCAGGAGACCCAGTACTTC
14	TRBV18	TRBJ1-2	.	CASSPAETGYGYTF	TGTGCCAGCTCACCGGCGGAAACCGGCTATGGCTACACCTTC
15	TRBV10-1	TRBJ2-5	TRBD2	CASSESRGGRETQYF	TGCGCCAGCAGTGAGTCGCGGGGGGGACGAGAGACCCAGTACTTC
14	TRBV19	TRBJ2-3	.	CASSIVPGEDTQYF	TGTGCCAGTAGTATCGTCCCAGGGGAAGATACGCAGTATTTT
16	TRBV6-4	TRBJ1-5	.	CASSDSEIFSNQPQHF	TGTGCCAGCAGTGACTCTGAGATTTTCAGCAATCAGCCCCAGCATTTT
14	TRBV29-1	TRBJ1-1	.	CSVPQTGLNTEAFF	TGCAGCGTTCCCCAGACAGGTCTGAACACTGAAGCTTTCTTT
16	TRBV5-1	TRBJ1-5	.	CASSFGGTDGFSPQHF	TGCGCCAGCAGCTTCGGGGGAACGGACGGTTTTAGTCCCCAGCATTTT
17	TRBV19	TRBJ2-7	TRBD2	CASSSQPLAGLAYEQYF	TGTGCCAGTAGTAGCCAACCCCTAGCGGGCCTGGCCTACGAGCAGTACTTC
15	TRBV7-2	TRBJ2-7	TRBD2	CASSLSGLAPYEQYF	TGTGCCAGCAGCTTATCCGGACTAGCTCCCTACGAGCAGTACTTC
14	TRBV5-6	TRBJ2-7	.	CASSLSGRAYEQYF	TGTGCCAGCAGCTTGTCCGGGAGAGCCTACGAGCAGTACTTC
14	TRBV5-4	TRBJ2-7	TRBD2	CASSPQREAYKQYF	TGTGCCAGCAGCCCACAGCGGGAGGCCTACAAGCAGTACTTC
19	TRBV7-9	TRBJ2-5	TRBD2	CASSATIFGDGRGVGEFYF	TGTGCCAGCAGCGCTACAATCTTTGGGGATGGTCGGGGGGTCGGAGAATTCTACTTC
16	TRBV28	TRBJ1-5	.	CASSLVQIYSNQPQHF	TGTGCCAGCAGTTTGGTACAGATATATAGCAATCAGCCCCAGCATTTT
15	TRBV28	TRBJ1-6	.	CASSLGSGHESPLHF	TGTGCCAGCAGTTTAGGGTCAGGGCATGAGTCACCCCTCCACTTT
14	TRBV9	TRBJ2-7	.	CASSAADSYYEQYF	TGTGCCAGCAGCGCAGCAGACAGCTACTACGAGCAGTACTTC
16	TRBV10-3	TRBJ2-3	TRBD1	CAISGQDRGGTDTQYF	TGTGCCATCAGTGGACAGGACAGGGGAGGCACAGATACGCAGTATTTT
14	TRBV30	TRBJ1-1	.	CAWSGGGLATEAFF	TGTGCCTGGAGTGGGGGGGGGTTGGCCACTGAAGCTTTCTTT
12	TRBV13	TRBJ2-5	.	CASSLLANPQYF	TGTGCCAGCAGCTTACTAGCGAATCCCCAGTACTTC
13	TRBV28	TRBJ1-5	.	CASSDTPNQPQHF	TGTGCCAGCAGCGACACTCCGAATCAGCCCCAGCATTTT
15	TRBV5-8	TRBJ1-2	.	CASSYYSHGNDGYTF	TGTGCCAGCAGCTATTACAGCCACGGAAATGATGGCTACACCTTC
16	TRBV7-6	TRBJ2-7	TRBD1	CASSMGDGTGGYEQYF	TGTGCCAGCAGCATGGGGGACGGGACAGGGGGCTACGAGCAGTACTTC
16	TRBV4-1	TRBJ2-1	.	CASSQDPRGTYNEQFF	TGCGCCAGCAGCCAAGATCCCCGGGGAACATACAATGAGCAGTTCTTC
16	TRBV9	TRBJ2-3	TRBD2	CASSVGGRARADTQYF	TGTGCCAGCAGCGTAGGCGGGAGGGCCCGGGCAGATACGCAGTATTTT
11	TRBV30	TRBJ1-2	.	CAWSVGGRGDF	TGTGCCTGGAGTGTAGGCGGCAGGGGAGACTTC
14	TRBV29-1	TRBJ1-2	.	CSVAWPPGDYGYTF	TGCAGCGTTGCTTGGCCCCCGGGGGACTATGGCTACACCTTC
12	TRBV29-1	TRBJ1-2	.	CSVEPGDYGYTF	TGCAGCGTTGAACCGGGGGATTACGGCTACACCTTC
14	TRBV7-6	TRBJ2-7	.	CASSSPTVSYEQYF	TGTGCCAGCAGCAGCCCGACAGTCTCCTACGAGCAGTACTTC
14	TRBV28	TRBJ1-2	.	CASSLSGTRYGYTF	TGTGCCAGCAGTTTAAGCGGGACCCGCTATGGCTACACCTTC
17	TRBV14	TRBJ1-4	TRBD1	CASSQFLTDRGNEKLFF	TGTGCCAGCAGCCAGTTCCTAACGGACAGGGGGAATGAAAAACTGTTTTTT
18	TRBV28	TRBJ1-4	TRBD1	CASAGTGVLGATNEKLFF	TGTGCCAGTGCCGGGACAGGGGTACTGGGGGCAACTAATGAAAAACTGTTTTTT
12	TRBV19	TRBJ1-5	.	CATSGSNQPQHF	TGTGCCACCTCAGGTAGCAATCAGCCCCAGCATTTT
13	TRBV27	TRBJ1-2	.	CASSLGRAYGYTF	TGTGCCAGCAGTTTAGGCAGGGCCTATGGCTACACCTTC
13	TRBV6-4	TRBJ1-2	.	CASSPNSYYGYTF	TGTGCCAGCAGCCCTAACAGCTACTATGGCTACACCTTC
15	TRBV5-4	TRBJ1-1	.	CASSLWTVRNTEAFF	TGTGCCAGCAGCTTGTGGACAGTAAGGAACACTGAAGCTTTCTTT
14	TRBV9	TRBJ2-3	TRBD2	CASSAGTSGVTQYF	TGTGCCAGCAGCGCCGGGACTAGCGGGGTTACGCAGTATTTT
14	TRBV5-4	TRBJ2-3	TRBD2	CASSPGLATDTQYF	TGTGCCAGCAGCCCTGGACTAGCCACAGATACGCAGTATTTT
15	TRBV19	TRBJ2-5	TRBD2	CASSIPTGGLETQYF	TGTGCCAGTAGTATCCCGACCGGGGGGTTGGAGACCCAGTACTTC
15	TRBV5-1	TRBJ2-3	TRBD2	CASRWTSGGAYTQYF	TGCGCCAGCAGATGGACTAGCGGGGGGGCGTATACGCAGTATTTT
15	TRBV5-1	TRBJ1-5	.	CASSLGGASFQPQHF	TGCGCCAGCAGCTTGGGCGGGGCGAGTTTTCAGCCCCAGCATTTT
15	TRBV30	TRBJ2-2	.	CAWSWATAAPGELFF	TGTGCCTGGAGTTGGGCTACCGCTGCACCCGGGGAGCTGTTTTTT
16	TRBV9	TRBJ1-2	TRBD1	CASSSRTGEKSYGYTF	TGTGCCAGCAGCTCTCGGACAGGGGAGAAGAGCTATGGCTACACCTTC
15	TRBV5-4	TRBJ2-7	TRBD1	CASSSGTGGTYEQYF	TGTGCCAGCAGCTCCGGGACAGGGGGTACCTACGAGCAGTACTTC
15	TRBV19	TRBJ1-6	TRBD1	CASRTPDRPNSPLHF	TGTGCCAGTAGGACCCCGGACAGGCCGAATTCACCCCTCCACTTT
12	TRBV7-9	TRBJ2-5	.	CASSSGQETQYF	TGTGCCAGCAGCTCGGGACAAGAGACCCAGTACTTC
13	TRBV6-1	TRBJ1-1	.	CASSGQGRTEAFF	TGTGCCAGCAGTGGTCAGGGAAGAACTGAAGCTTTCTTT